This T cell receptor beta chain was identified during a study of cytomegalovirus exposure and HLA in healthy donors. Overall study findings and caveats: Overall, approximately 150 TCR beta chains were annotated as cytomegalovirus-associated.

About this clone: No antigen is known for it.

Researchers ran the PCR with 60 Vbeta and 13 Jbeta primers. Here immunoSEQ multiplex PCR was the method, and the copy in TCRdb shows in-frame clones only, minus some. The table has under 150,000 clones, around 62% seen once; the top ten hold roughly 8.6%. CDR1 and CDR2 from the germline V gene are MNHEY and SVGAGI. The V gene lost 2 bases and the J gene lost 6 bases, with 17 bases spanning the gap. The CDR3 spans 16 residues. The sequenced sample consisted of PBMCs. The TCR originated in a woman aged 40-49 years in good health and CMV-seropositive. The chain employs TRBV6-5 and TRBJ2-1; a possible D gene is TRBD2 (7 bases). The CDR3 spells CASSYLRGEGVNEQFF. The CDR3 nucleotides are TGTGCCAGCAGTTACCTGAGGGGGGAGGGGGTCAATGAGCAGTTCTTC.